This T cell receptor (beta chain) came from a study of T cells in Graves' hyperthyroidism and ophthalmopathy. Regarding the study as a whole: From stable hyperthyroidism, ophthalmopathy was separated by a 13 V-J model.

Amplification of TCR beta CDR3 regions used RNA as the template. First-round RT-PCR of the TCR CDR3 relied on the HTBI primer set. TCRdb re-called the multiplex PCR reads with MiXCR, one entry per CDR3 protein. This sample has 300,000 to 450,000 distinct CDR3 sequences, with roughly an eighth found just once. There are 15 residues in the CDR3. Per germline, CDR1 LGHDT and CDR2 YNNKEL (reference sequence). Trimming stripped 4 bases from V and 3 bases from J, with 13 bases between. This clonotype was detected many times. Its antigen remains unknown. Patients were aged 18 to 65, had disease duration under 2 months, and had newly diagnosed hyperthyroidism.

This sequence was found in a woman between 18 and 29 years old with Graves' hyperthyroidism. The V and J genes are TRBV3-1 and TRBJ1-3; a weak D match, TRBD1 (5 bases). Sequencing was done on a sample of blood. The CDR3 DNA is TGTGCCAGCAGCCCCTCCGGGACGTTTGGAAACACCATATATTTT. Its translation: CASSPSGTFGNTIYF.